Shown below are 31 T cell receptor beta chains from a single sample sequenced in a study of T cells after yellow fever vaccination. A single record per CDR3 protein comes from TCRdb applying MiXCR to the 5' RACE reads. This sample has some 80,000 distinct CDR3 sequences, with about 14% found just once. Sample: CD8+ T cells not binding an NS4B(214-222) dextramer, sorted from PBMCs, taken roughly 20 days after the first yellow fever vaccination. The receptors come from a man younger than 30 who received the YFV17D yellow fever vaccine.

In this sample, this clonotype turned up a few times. The CDR3 region has the DNA TGTGCCAGCAGTGGACAGGCCTCCTTCTACGAGCAGTACGTC. It codes for CASSGQASFYEQYV. V gene TRBV28 combines with J gene TRBJ2-7; TRBD1 agrees at 7 bases. This CDR3 is built from 14 residues. After removal of 5 bases from V and 3 bases from J, the junction contained 7 bases not matched to a gene. The germline CDR1 and CDR2 sequences are MDHEN and SYDVKM.

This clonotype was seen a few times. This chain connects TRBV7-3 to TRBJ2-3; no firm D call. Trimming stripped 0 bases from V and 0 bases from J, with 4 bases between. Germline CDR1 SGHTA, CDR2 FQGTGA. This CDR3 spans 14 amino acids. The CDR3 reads CASSLTRSTDTQYF. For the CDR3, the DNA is TGTGCCAGCAGCTTAACCCGCAGCACAGATACGCAGTATTTT.

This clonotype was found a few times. The chain's CDR3 is CSARSKGAGGNQPQHF. The CDR3 DNA follows: TGCAGTGCTAGATCGAAGGGGGCAGGGGGCAATCAGCCCCAGCATTTT. The gene calls are TRBV20-1 and TRBJ1-5; 7 bases align to TRBD1. V lost 2 bases, J lost 2 bases, and 9 bases stayed unmatched. Germline CDR1 DFQATT, CDR2 SNEGSKA (reference sequence). The CDR3 runs to 16 residues.

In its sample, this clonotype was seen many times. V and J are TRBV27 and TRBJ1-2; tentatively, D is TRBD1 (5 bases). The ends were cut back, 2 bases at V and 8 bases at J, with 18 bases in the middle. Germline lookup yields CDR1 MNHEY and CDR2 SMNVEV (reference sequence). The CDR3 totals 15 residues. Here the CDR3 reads CASSLQARGPEGYTF. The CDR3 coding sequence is TGTGCCAGCAGTTTACAAGCGCGGGGCCCGGAGGGCTACACCTTC.

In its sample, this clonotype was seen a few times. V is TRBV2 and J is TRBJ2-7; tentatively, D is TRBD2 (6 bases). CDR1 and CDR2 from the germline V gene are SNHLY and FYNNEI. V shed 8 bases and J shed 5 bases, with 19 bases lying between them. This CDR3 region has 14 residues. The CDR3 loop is CASCTPEGSHEQYF. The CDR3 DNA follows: TGTGCCAGCTGCACTCCGGAGGGTTCCCACGAGCAGTACTTC.

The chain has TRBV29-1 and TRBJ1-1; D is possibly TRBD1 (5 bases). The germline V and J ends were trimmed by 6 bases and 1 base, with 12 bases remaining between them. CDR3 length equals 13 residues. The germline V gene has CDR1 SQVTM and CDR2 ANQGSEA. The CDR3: CSVIPTENTEAFF. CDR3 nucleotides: TGCAGCGTCATACCGACAGAGAACACTGAAGCTTTCTTT.

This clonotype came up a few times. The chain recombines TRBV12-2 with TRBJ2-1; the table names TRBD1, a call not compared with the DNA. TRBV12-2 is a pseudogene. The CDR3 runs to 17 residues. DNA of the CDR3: TGTGCAAGTCGCCCTAGCAAACACAACGACAGGGGCAATGAGCAGTTCTTC. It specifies CASRPSKHNDRGNEQFF.

CDR3 residues: CASSGGNTEAFF. In nucleotides, the CDR3 is TGCGCCAGCAGTGGGGGGAACACTGAAGCTTTCTTT. V usage is TRBV5-1 and J usage is TRBJ1-1; possibly TRBD1 for D (5 bases). Germline V gene data show CDR1 as SGHRS and CDR2 as YFSETQ. The CDR3 covers 12 residues. V lost 5 bases and J 1 base, leaving 6 bases between the germline ends.

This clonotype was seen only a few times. The CDR3 reads CASSLNFNSPLHF. For the CDR3, the DNA is TGTGCCAGCAGTTTGAACTTTAATTCACCCCTCCACTTT. The chain joins TRBV28 to TRBJ1-6; unclear D gene. Per germline, CDR1 MDHEN and CDR2 SYDVKM. This CDR3 region has 13 residues. V lost 3 bases, J lost 6 bases, and 6 bases lay in between.

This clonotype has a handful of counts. The CDR3 DNA reads TGTGCCAGCAGTTTCGCAGGACAGGGCTACGAGCAGTACGTC. It yields the protein CASSFAGQGYEQYV. The chain joins TRBV28 to TRBJ2-7; 8 bases line up with TRBD1. V trimming: 3 bases; J trimming: 3 bases; junction bases outside the gene matches: 4. CDR3 length: 14 residues. In germline, CDR1 is MDHEN, CDR2 SYDVKM.

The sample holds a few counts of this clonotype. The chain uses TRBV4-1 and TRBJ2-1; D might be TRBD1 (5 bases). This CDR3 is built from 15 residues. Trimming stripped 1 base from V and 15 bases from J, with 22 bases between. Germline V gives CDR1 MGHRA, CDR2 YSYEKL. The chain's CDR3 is CASSQVQVMANVLFF. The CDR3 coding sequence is TGCGCCAGCAGCCAAGTACAGGTAATGGCCAACGTTCTGTTCTTC.

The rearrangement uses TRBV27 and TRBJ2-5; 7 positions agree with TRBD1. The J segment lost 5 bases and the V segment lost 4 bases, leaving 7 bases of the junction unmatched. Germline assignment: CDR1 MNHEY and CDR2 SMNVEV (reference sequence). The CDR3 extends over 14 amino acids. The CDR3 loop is CASSSKGGAETQYF. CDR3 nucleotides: TGTGCCAGCAGTTCAAAAGGGGGCGCGGAGACCCAGTACTTC.

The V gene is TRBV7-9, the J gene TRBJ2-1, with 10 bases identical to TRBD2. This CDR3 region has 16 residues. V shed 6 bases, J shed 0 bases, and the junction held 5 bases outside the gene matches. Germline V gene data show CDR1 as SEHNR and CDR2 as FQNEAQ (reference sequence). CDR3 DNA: TGTGCCAGCAGTCCCCGGACTAGCGGCTCCTACAATGAGCAGTTCTTC. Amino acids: CASSPRTSGSYNEQFF.

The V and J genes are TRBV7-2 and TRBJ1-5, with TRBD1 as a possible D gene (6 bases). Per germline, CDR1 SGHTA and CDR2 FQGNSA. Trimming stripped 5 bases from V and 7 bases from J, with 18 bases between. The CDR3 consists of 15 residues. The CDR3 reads CASSPWGASGQPQHF. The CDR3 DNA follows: TGTGCCAGCAGCCCCTGGGGGGCAAGCGGACAGCCCCAGCATTTT. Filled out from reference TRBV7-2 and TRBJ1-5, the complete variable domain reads GAGVSQSPSNKVTEKGKDVELRCDPISGHTALYWYRQSLGQGLEFLIYFQGNSAPDKSGLPSDRFSAERTGGSVSTLTIQRTQQEDSAVYLCASSPWGASGQPQHFGDGTRLSIL.

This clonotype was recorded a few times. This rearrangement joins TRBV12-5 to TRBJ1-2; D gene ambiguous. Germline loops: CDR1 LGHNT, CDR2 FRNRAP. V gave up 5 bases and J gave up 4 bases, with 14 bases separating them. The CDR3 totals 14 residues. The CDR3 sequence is CASGPGGLGYGYTF. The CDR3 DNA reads TGTGCTAGTGGTCCGGGAGGTCTCGGCTATGGCTACACCTTC.

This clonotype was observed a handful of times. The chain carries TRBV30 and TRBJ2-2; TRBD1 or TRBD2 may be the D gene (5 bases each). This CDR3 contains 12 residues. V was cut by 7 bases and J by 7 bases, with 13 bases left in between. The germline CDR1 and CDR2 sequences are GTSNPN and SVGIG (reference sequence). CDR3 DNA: TGTGCCTTTACCTGGGGGAACGGGGAGCTGTTTTTT. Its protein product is CAFTWGNGELFF.

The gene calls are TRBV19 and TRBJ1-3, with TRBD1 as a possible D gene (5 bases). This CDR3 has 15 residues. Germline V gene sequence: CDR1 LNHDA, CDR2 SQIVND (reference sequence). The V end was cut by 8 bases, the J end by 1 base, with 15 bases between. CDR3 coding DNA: TGTGCCAGTCGGACACCCGATCATTCTGGAAACACCATATATTTT. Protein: CASRTPDHSGNTIYF.

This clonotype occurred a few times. The CDR3 protein is CASILSGVSSYNEQFF. The CDR3 region has the DNA TGTGCCAGCATCCTATCCGGGGTAAGCTCCTACAATGAGCAGTTCTTC. The chain couples TRBV12-3 or TRBV12-4 to TRBJ2-1; a weak D match, TRBD2 (5 bases). The CDR3 runs to 16 residues. V was trimmed by 7 bases and J by 0 bases, leaving 16 bases between them.

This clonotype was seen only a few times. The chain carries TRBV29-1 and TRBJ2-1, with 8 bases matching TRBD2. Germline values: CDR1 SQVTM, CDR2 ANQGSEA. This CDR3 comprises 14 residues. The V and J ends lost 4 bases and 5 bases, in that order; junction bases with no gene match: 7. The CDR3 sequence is CSVVLAGGHNEQFF. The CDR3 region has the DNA TGCAGCGTTGTTCTCGCGGGGGGCCACAATGAGCAGTTCTTC.

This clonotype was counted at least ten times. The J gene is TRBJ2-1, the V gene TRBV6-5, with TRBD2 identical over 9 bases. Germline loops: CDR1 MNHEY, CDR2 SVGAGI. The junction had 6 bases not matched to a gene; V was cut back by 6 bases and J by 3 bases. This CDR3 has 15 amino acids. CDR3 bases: TGTGCCAGCAGCCCTCTAGCGGGGCACTACAATGAGCAGTTCTTC. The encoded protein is CASSPLAGHYNEQFF.

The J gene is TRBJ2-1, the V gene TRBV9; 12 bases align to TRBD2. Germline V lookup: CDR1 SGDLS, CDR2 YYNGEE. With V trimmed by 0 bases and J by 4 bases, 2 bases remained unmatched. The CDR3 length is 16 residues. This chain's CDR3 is CASSVGTSGAYNEQFF. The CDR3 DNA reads TGTGCCAGCAGCGTAGGGACTAGCGGGGCTTACAATGAGCAGTTCTTC. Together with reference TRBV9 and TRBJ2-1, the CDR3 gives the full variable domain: DSGVTQTPKHLITATGQRVTLRCSPRSGDLSVYWYQQSLDQGLQFLIQYYNGEERAKGNILERFSAQQFPDLHSELNLSSLELGDSALYFCASSVGTSGAYNEQFFGPGTRLTVL.

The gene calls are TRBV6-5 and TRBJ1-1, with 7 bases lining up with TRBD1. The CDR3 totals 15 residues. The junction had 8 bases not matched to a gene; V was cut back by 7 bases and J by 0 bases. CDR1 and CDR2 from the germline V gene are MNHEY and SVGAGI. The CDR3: CASTNSRGLNTEAFF. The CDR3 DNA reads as TGTGCCAGCACTAATAGCAGGGGGTTGAACACTGAAGCTTTCTTT.

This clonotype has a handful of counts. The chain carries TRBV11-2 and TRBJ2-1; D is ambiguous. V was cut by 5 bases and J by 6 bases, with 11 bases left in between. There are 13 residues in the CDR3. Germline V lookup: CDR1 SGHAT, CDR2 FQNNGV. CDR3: CASSPATPNEQFF. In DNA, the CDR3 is TGTGCCAGCAGCCCAGCCACCCCCAATGAGCAGTTCTTC.

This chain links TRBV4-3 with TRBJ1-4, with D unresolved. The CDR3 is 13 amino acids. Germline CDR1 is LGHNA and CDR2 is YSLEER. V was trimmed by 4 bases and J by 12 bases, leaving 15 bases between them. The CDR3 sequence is CASSPRGSGELFF. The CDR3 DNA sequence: TGCGCCAGCAGCCCCCGCGGCTCAGGTGAACTGTTTTTT.

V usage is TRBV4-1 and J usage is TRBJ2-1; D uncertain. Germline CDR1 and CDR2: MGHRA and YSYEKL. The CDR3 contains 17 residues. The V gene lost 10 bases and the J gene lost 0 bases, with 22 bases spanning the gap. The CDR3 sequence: CATPPGSAPSSYNEQFF. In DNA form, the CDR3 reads TGCGCCACCCCACCCGGGTCGGCACCAAGCTCCTACAATGAGCAGTTCTTC.

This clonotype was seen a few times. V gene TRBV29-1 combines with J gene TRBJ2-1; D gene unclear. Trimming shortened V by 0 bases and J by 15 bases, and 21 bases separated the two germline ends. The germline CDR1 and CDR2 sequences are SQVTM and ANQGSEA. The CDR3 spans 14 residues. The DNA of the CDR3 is TGCAGCGTTGAAGACCGCCGATTCCGGGTCGTGCGGTTCTTC. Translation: CSVEDRRFRVVRFF.

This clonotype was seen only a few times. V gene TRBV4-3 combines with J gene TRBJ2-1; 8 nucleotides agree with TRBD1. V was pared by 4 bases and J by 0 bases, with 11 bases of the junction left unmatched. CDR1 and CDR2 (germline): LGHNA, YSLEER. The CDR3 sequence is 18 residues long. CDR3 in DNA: TGCGCCAGCAGCCCACAAAGTCGGGACAGGAGCTCCTACAATGAGCAGTTCTTC. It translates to CASSPQSRDRSSYNEQFF.

The CDR3 DNA reads TGCAGTGCTAGAGCCGCGGCCGAAGCTTTCTTT. Amino acids: CSARAAAEAFF. The chain employs TRBV20-1 and TRBJ1-1; D is ambiguous. This CDR3 has 11 amino acids. V lost 1 base and J 8 bases, leaving 8 bases between the germline ends. From germline, CDR1 is DFQATT and CDR2 SNEGSKA (reference sequence).

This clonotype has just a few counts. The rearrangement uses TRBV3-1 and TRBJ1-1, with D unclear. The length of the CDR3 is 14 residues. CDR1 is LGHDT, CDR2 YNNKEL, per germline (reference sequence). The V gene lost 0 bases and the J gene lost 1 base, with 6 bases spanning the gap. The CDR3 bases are TGTGCCAGCAGCCAAGACCTGGGGAACACTGAAGCTTTCTTT. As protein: CASSQDLGNTEAFF.

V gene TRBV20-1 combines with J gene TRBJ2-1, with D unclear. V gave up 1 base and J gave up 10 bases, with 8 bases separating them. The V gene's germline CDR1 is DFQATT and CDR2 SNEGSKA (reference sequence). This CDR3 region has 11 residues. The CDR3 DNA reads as TGCAGTGCTAGAGGGGGTAGGGAGCAGTTCTTC. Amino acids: CSARGGREQFF.

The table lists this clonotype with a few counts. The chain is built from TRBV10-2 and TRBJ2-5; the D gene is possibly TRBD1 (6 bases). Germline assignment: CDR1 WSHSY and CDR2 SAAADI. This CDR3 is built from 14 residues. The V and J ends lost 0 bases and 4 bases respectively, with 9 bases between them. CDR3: CASSESGAGETQYF. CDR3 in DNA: TGCGCCAGCAGTGAGTCGGGGGCAGGAGAGACCCAGTACTTC.